These 23 T cell receptor beta chains were all obtained from the same sample, sequenced in a study of HIV-infected patients and healthy controls. TCRdb fed the 5' RACE reads into MiXCR, producing one record per CDR3 protein. This sample has about 17,000 distinct CDR3 sequences; 16% occur once, and the top ten carry about 23%. The specimen sequenced was CD8+ T cells from blood. These receptors all stem from a human donor in good health.

The sample holds many counts of this clonotype. The gene calls are TRBV6-1 and TRBJ2-1; D gene ambiguous. The CDR3 covers 14 residues. Germline CDR1 is MNHNS and CDR2 is SASEGT. Trimming left V 7 bases short and J 2 bases short, with 12 bases between. CDR3 protein: CASIGRLTYNEQFF. DNA of the CDR3: TGTGCCAGCATCGGACGGCTAACCTACAATGAGCAGTTCTTC.

This clonotype qualifies as medium-sized (0.01 to 0.1%). The genes are TRBV7-9 and TRBJ1-4; the D gene is possibly TRBD1 (5 bases). The V gene's germline CDR1 is SEHNR and CDR2 FQNEAQ (reference sequence). CDR3 length equals 14 residues. Trimming took 5 bases from V and 8 from J, leaving 15 bases between them. The CDR3 protein is CASSPGTAKEKLFF. The CDR3 DNA is TGTGCCAGCAGCCCAGGGACCGCGAAAGAAAAACTGTTTTTT.

The chain employs TRBV20-1 and TRBJ1-1; D is unresolved. V shed 0 bases and J shed 5 bases, with 22 bases lying between them. Germline CDR1 is DFQATT and CDR2 is SNEGSKA (reference sequence). CDR3 length: 17 amino acids. The CDR3 nucleotides read TGCAGTGCTAGAGATGAAAGGGTTGACGTCTCGGGGACTGAAGCTTTCTTT. It translates to CSARDERVDVSGTEAFF.

At least ten counts were recorded for this clonotype. DNA for the CDR3: TGTGCCAGCAGCCAATTAGGTCGCAACACCTACGAGCAGTACTTC. Its translation: CASSQLGRNTYEQYF. This chain links TRBV3-1 with TRBJ2-7; no reliable D call. CDR3 length: 15 residues. V lost 2 bases and J 2 bases, leaving 13 bases between the germline ends. Germline V gene lookup returns CDR1 LGHDT and CDR2 YNNKEL (reference sequence).

This clonotype was seen at least ten times. This chain joins TRBV6-2 or TRBV6-3 and TRBJ2-5, with 13 bases fitting TRBD2. The CDR3 covers 19 residues. Losses at the gene ends were 6 bases for V and 4 bases for J; bases not matched to a gene: 17. The germline V gene encodes CDR1 MNHEY and CDR2 SVGEGT. The CDR3 region has the DNA TGTGCCAGCAGGGATCTGGAGGGACTAGCGGGGTACGAAGGAGAGACCCAGTACTTC. Translation gives CASRDLEGLAGYEGETQYF.

The chain combines TRBV14 with TRBJ2-1; perhaps D is TRBD1 or TRBD2 (5 bases each). This CDR3 has 14 residues. The V gene lost 3 bases and the J gene lost 8 bases, with 14 bases spanning the gap. The germline V gene encodes CDR1 SGHDN and CDR2 FVKESK. In nucleotides, the CDR3 is TGTGCCAGCAGCCAGTGGGGGAGTAGCGATGAGCAGTTCTTC. Translation gives CASSQWGSSDEQFF.

Ten or more counts support this clonotype. The V gene is TRBV6-6, the J gene TRBJ1-1; TRBD1 is a possible D gene (5 bases). The germline V gene has CDR1 MNHNY and CDR2 SVGAGI (reference sequence). CDR3 length: 13 amino acids. Trimming removed 11 bases from V and 1 base from J, with 14 bases in between. The CDR3 DNA follows: TGTGCCGGACAAGACGGGCAGAACACTGAAGCTTTCTTT. It codes for CAGQDGQNTEAFF.

This clonotype has a count of ten or more. The gene calls are TRBV20-1 and TRBJ2-7, with 9 bases matching TRBD1. There are 19 residues in the CDR3. J gave up 0 bases and V 0 bases, and 15 bases lay outside the gene matches. Germline CDR1 reads DFQATT; CDR2 reads SNEGSKA (reference sequence). DNA for the CDR3: TGCAGTGCTAGAGATTGGGGACAGACACCGGGACAGGGCTCCTACGAGCAGTACTTC. This encodes CSARDWGQTPGQGSYEQYF.

This clonotype has more than one count but fewer than ten. The rearrangement uses TRBV20-1 and TRBJ2-5; D call uncertain. Deletions cut 4 bases from V and 3 bases from J, with 18 bases between. Germline loops: CDR1 DFQATT, CDR2 SNEGSKA (reference sequence). The CDR3 spans 15 residues. The CDR3 sequence: CSAKSPLVGKETQYF. In DNA form, the CDR3 reads TGCAGTGCTAAGAGCCCCTTAGTGGGGAAAGAGACCCAGTACTTC.

The chain couples TRBV25-1 to TRBJ2-1, with no clear D. This CDR3 contains 15 residues. Germline V lookup: CDR1 MGHDK, CDR2 SYGVNS. Trimming cost V 5 bases and J 5 bases, with 16 bases left between them. CDR3 residues: CASSPDLLTDNEQFF. The DNA of the CDR3 is TGTGCCAGCAGTCCTGACTTACTCACCGACAATGAGCAGTTCTTC. The full variable domain, with the rest looked up from reference TRBV25-1 and TRBJ2-1, is EADIYQTPRYLVIGTGKKITLECSQTMGHDKMYWYQQDPGMELHLIHYSYGVNSTEKGDLSSESTVSRIRTEHFPLTLESARPSHTSQYLCASSPDLLTDNEQFFGPGTRLTVL.

The chain couples TRBV18 to TRBJ2-5; the D is unclear. V shed 0 bases and J shed 3 bases, with 11 bases lying between them. The CDR3 length is 15 residues. Germline values: CDR1 KGHSH, CDR2 LQKENI. The CDR3 sequence is CASSPPTSVEETQYF. The CDR3 region has the DNA TGTGCCAGCTCACCACCGACTTCTGTAGAAGAGACCCAGTACTTC.

Many counts were recorded for this clonotype. The chain employs TRBV12-3 or TRBV12-4 and TRBJ2-7; a possible D gene is TRBD1 (5 bases). Trimming removed 5 bases at V and 9 bases at J, with 14 bases between. CDR3 length: 12 residues. Here the CDR3 reads CASSPSRVGQYF. Written as DNA, the CDR3 is TGTGCCAGCAGTCCCTCCAGGGTCGGGCAGTACTTC.

This clonotype was picked up many times. This chain joins TRBV6-2 or TRBV6-3 and TRBJ1-5; D may be TRBD1 (6 bases). Germline CDR1 is MNHEY and CDR2 is SVGEGT. The germline V and J ends were trimmed by 3 bases and 7 bases, with 19 bases remaining between them. The CDR3 runs 16 residues. CDR3 residues: CASSYSLGGAEQPQHF. The CDR3, as DNA: TGTGCCAGCAGTTATTCCCTAGGGGGGGCTGAGCAGCCCCAGCATTTT.

The V and J genes are TRBV12-3 or TRBV12-4 and TRBJ1-2; D is ambiguous. CDR3 length equals 13 residues. V was trimmed by 6 bases and J by 6 bases, leaving 14 bases between them. CDR3 sequence: CASSFRERDGYTF. The DNA for the CDR3 is TGTGCCAGCAGCTTCCGGGAGAGGGATGGCTACACCTTC.

The chain uses TRBV11-1 and TRBJ2-2, with D possibly being TRBD1 (6 bases). V gave up 5 bases and J gave up 0 bases, with 13 bases separating them. CDR3 size: 16 residues. Per the germline V gene, CDR1 is SGHAT and CDR2 is FQDESV (reference sequence). CDR3 region: CASSDAWGPNTGELFF. The CDR3 nucleotides read TGTGCCAGCAGCGACGCGTGGGGGCCGAACACCGGGGAGCTGTTTTTT.

Ten or more counts support this clonotype. J is TRBJ2-1 and V is TRBV24-1; 12 bases fit TRBD2. V dropped 3 bases and J dropped 4; count of bases not matched to a gene: 3. The CDR3 extends over 16 amino acids. From germline, CDR1 is KGHDR and CDR2 SFDVKD. The CDR3 DNA follows: TGTGCCACCAGTGATCTAGCGGGGGGGCCTTACAATGAGCAGTTCTTC. Amino acids: CATSDLAGGPYNEQFF.

This clonotype has only a few counts. The rearrangement joins TRBV4-3 to TRBJ1-2; D perhaps matches TRBD1 (5 bases). V was trimmed by 0 bases and J by 0 bases, leaving 11 bases between them. Germline-derived CDR1 and CDR2 are LGHNA and YSLEER. The CDR3 loop spans 16 amino acids. The CDR3 is CASSQDDQGTNYGYTF. The CDR3 DNA sequence: TGCGCCAGCAGCCAAGATGATCAGGGAACTAACTATGGCTACACCTTC.

This chain connects TRBV28 to TRBJ1-1; TRBD1 might be the D (5 bases). Germline CDR1 reads MDHEN; CDR2 reads SYDVKM. V gave up 8 bases and J gave up 2 bases, with 15 bases separating them. The CDR3 totals 14 residues. In DNA form, the CDR3 reads TGTGCCAGCCTGGAGGGGCAGATAAACACTGAAGCTTTCTTT. Its protein product is CASLEGQINTEAFF.

At least ten counts were recorded for this clonotype. This chain joins TRBV6-4 and TRBJ2-1, with TRBD2 as a possible D gene (6 bases). The CDR3 has 14 residues. The V end lost 2 bases, the J end lost 7 bases, and 12 bases lay between the germline ends. The V gene's germline CDR1 is MRHNA and CDR2 SNTAGT. The CDR3 DNA sequence: TGTGCCAGCAGTGACGGGGGAGGAGGAAATGAGCAGTTCTTC. It encodes CASSDGGGGNEQFF.

A few counts support this clonotype. The chain uses TRBV12-3 or TRBV12-4 and TRBJ2-5; D remains ambiguous. V gave up 1 base and J gave up 5 bases, with 5 bases separating them. The CDR3 contains 12 residues. This CDR3 reads CASSLGAETQYF. The CDR3 bases are TGTGCCAGCAGTTTAGGTGCGGAGACCCAGTACTTC.

This clonotype has a handful of counts. The chain combines TRBV7-2 with TRBJ2-7; 10 nucleotides agree with TRBD1. J was trimmed by 5 bases and V by 3 bases; bases with no gene match: 10. The CDR3 spans 16 residues. Looked up from germline, CDR1 is SGHTA and CDR2 is FQGNSA. CDR3 protein: CASSFYSRDRGNEQYF. CDR3 sequence (DNA): TGTGCCAGCAGCTTTTACTCCCGGGACAGGGGAAACGAGCAGTACTTC.

The V call is TRBV7-3, the J call TRBJ2-1; D not certain. Germline V gene data show CDR1 as SGHTA and CDR2 as FQGTGA. With 1 base removed from V and 7 bases from J, the gap between germline ends came to 14 bases. This CDR3 has 15 residues. CDR3 sequence reads: CASSLIRKSRNEQFF. Written as DNA, the CDR3 is TGTGCCAGCAGCTTAATTAGGAAGAGTAGGAATGAGCAGTTCTTC.

This clonotype was counted a few times. The V call is TRBV30, the J call TRBJ2-1; either TRBD1 or TRBD2 may supply D (5 bases each). The V and J ends lost 5 bases and 0 bases respectively, with 11 bases between them. CDR1 is GTSNPN, CDR2 SVGIG, per germline (reference sequence). This CDR3 has 14 residues. The CDR3 sequence: CAWGPGSSYNEQFF. Written as DNA, the CDR3 is TGTGCCTGGGGACCAGGGAGCTCCTACAATGAGCAGTTCTTC.